This TCR beta chain was recovered during a study of cytotoxic CD8 clonotypes in ibrutinib-treated CLL. Whole-study results and caveats: While tracking circulating CD8+ T-cell counts, baseline clonality exceeded that of age-matched healthy donors. Public clonotypes, an uncommon group, contracted or remained stable on treatment. Having risen at ibrutinib response, clonality had fallen back toward baseline by progression.

Turning to this clone: Antigen unknown.

Targeted sequencing depth ranged from 1 in 200,000 to 1 in 1 million T cells. The repertoire was sequenced with immunoSEQ multiplex PCR; TCRdb's copy has only in-frame clones and lacks some. The sample has some 81,000 clones, around 79% seen once. The CDR3 totals 15 residues. The germline V and J ends were trimmed by 1 base and 4 bases, with 11 bases remaining between them. In germline, CDR1 is SGHDN, CDR2 FVKESK. The chain recombines TRBV14 with TRBJ2-1; a weak D match, TRBD1 (5 bases). The TCR sequence derives from a human donor with chronic lymphocytic leukemia. Sample: PBMCs, taken after 12 months of ibrutinib treatment. CDR3 nucleotide sequence: TGTGCCAGCAGCCAAGGGGGCGGCCTGTACAATGAGCAGTTCTTC. It translates to CASSQGGGLYNEQFF.